A single T cell receptor beta chain is shown here with its context. These data come from a study of shared clonotypes between healthy human individuals. Looked up from germline, CDR1 is SGHRS and CDR2 is YFSETQ. The CDR3 spans 16 residues. V gave up 1 base and J gave up 11 bases, with 21 bases separating them. TCRdb keeps only in-frame clones here, not all; method: immunoSEQ multiplex PCR. The sample lists more than 400,000 clones, 90% to 96% occurring once. Sequencing used naive CD4+ T cells sorted from blood. Subset in this sample: CD45RA+ positively selected. The origin of this receptor is a woman in her twenties or thirties in good health. The chain joins TRBV5-1 to TRBJ1-4; TRBD1 is a possible D gene (6 bases). As DNA, the CDR3 is TGCGCCAGCAGCTTGAGTACGTTGGGGGGCGCGCGGAAACTGTTTTTT. Protein: CASSLSTLGGARKLFF.